This passage covers 20 T cell receptor beta chains from one sample sequenced in a study of T cell clonality in common variable immunodeficiency. Libraries were prepared by immunoSEQ multiplex PCR; TCRdb keeps only in-frame clonotypes and omits some of them. This sample carries around 57,000 clones, none of them present only once. The sequenced material came from peripheral blood mononuclear cells. Receptor source: a person aged 18 to 70 in good health.

This clone was counted ten times or more. With the read ending 3 residues before the CDR3 end, the germline J gene is used to fill in that end. This chain joins TRBV19 and TRBJ2-2; TRBD1 agrees at 8 bases. The CDR3 has 17 residues. V lost 3 bases to trimming and J lost 0 bases; unmatched junction nucleotides: 6. From germline, CDR1 is LNHDA and CDR2 SQIVND (reference sequence). This CDR3 reads CASSITGRGPNTGELFF. The covered CDR3 bases are TGTGCCAGTAGTATCACGGGCAGGGGGCCGAACACCGGGGAG.

Notes on this clone: The read comes to an end 3 residues before the CDR3 does, leaving the germline J gene to fill in the end. This chain links TRBV4-2 with TRBJ2-7; 9 nucleotides align to TRBD1. Germline V gives CDR1 LGHNA, CDR2 YNFKEQ. Unmatched junction bases numbered 8, after V lost 2 bases and J lost 0 bases. This CDR3 comprises 17 residues. CDR3 DNA, as far as it was read: TGTGCCAGCAGCCAACTAACCGGGACAGGGAGCTCCTACGAG. Its protein is CASSQLTGTGSSYE. From start to end, the CDR3 is CASSQLTGTGSSYEQYF.

This clone was seen a few times. The sequenced fragment ends 3 residues before the CDR3 boundary, so the rest is inferred from the germline J gene. This chain links TRBV7-3 with TRBJ1-6; 9 nucleotides line up with TRBD1. The junction had 5 bases not matched to a gene; V was cut back by 5 bases and J by 9 bases. Germline lookup yields CDR1 SGHTA and CDR2 FQGTGA. The CDR3 contains 14 residues. The sequenced CDR3 bases are TGTGCCAGCAGCCCGGGACAGGGCGTTTCACCC. Amino acids: CASSPGQGVSP. In full, the CDR3 is CASSPGQGVSPLHF.

This clone was picked up many times. The observed sequence ends 3 residues before the CDR3 terminus, with the missing tail filled in from the germline J gene. J is TRBJ2-4 and V is TRBV5-1; 15 bases agree with TRBD2. Trimming cost V 0 bases and J 6 bases; bases outside gene matches: 7. The CDR3 covers 18 residues. Germline V gives CDR1 SGHRS, CDR2 YFSETQ. The CDR3 here is CASSLAGTSGRFVNIQYF. Partial CDR3 DNA: TGCGCCAGCAGCTTGGCCGGGACTAGCGGGAGGTTTGTAAACATT.

This clone was observed at least ten times. The read stops 3 residues short of the end of the CDR3; the missing end is completed from the germline J gene. The chain has TRBV19 and TRBJ2-3; 9 positions agree with TRBD2. The germline V gene encodes CDR1 LNHDA and CDR2 SQIVND (reference sequence). This CDR3 has 16 amino acids. Unmatched junction bases numbered 11, after V lost 6 bases and J lost 4 bases. The CDR3 bases that were read are TGTGCCAGTAGACCCTACGGGACTAGCTCAGCAGATACG. Its protein product is CASRPYGTSSADT. The whole CDR3 reads CASRPYGTSSADTQYF.

This clone has a count of ten or more. The read ends 3 residues shy of where the CDR3 ends; the end is completed using the germline J gene. The rearrangement links TRBV30 to TRBJ2-1; D is uncertain. CDR1 is GTSNPN, CDR2 SVGIG, per germline (reference sequence). CDR3 size: 11 residues. The V gene lost 4 bases and the J gene lost 4 bases, with 5 bases spanning the gap. The CDR3 protein is CAWTHYNEQFF. CDR3 DNA (partial): TGTGCCTGGACACATTACAATGAG. The entire variable domain, with the rest obtained from reference TRBV30 and TRBJ2-1, is as follows: SQTIHQWPATLVQPVGSPLSLECTVEGTSNPNLYWYRQAAGRGLQLLFYSVGIGQISSEVPQNLSASRPQDRQFILSSKKLLLSDSGFYLCAWTHYNEQFFGPGTRLTVL.

The sample holds many counts of this clone. The read gets to within 3 residues of the CDR3 end, and the germline J gene fills in the rest. The J gene is TRBJ2-7, the V gene TRBV20-1; D is perhaps TRBD2 (6 bases). The ends were cut back, 3 bases at V and 0 bases at J, with 12 bases in the middle. Per the germline V gene, CDR1 is DFQATT and CDR2 is SNEGSKA (reference sequence). This CDR3 comprises 14 residues. Incomplete CDR3 DNA: TGCAGTGCTAGGGGGCTAGCGAGCTCCTACGAG. Translating it yields CSARGLASSYE. The entire CDR3 is CSARGLASSYEQYF.

This clone was detected ten times or more. The read finishes 3 residues shy of the CDR3 end, and the germline J gene is used to complete it. This sequence joins TRBV28 and TRBJ2-2, with D perhaps matching TRBD2 (6 bases). Germline assignment: CDR1 MDHEN and CDR2 SYDVKM. Trimming left V 7 bases short and J 3 bases short, with 12 bases between. The CDR3 is 14 amino acids. Here the CDR3 reads CASIGGPYTGELFF. The sequenced CDR3 bases are TGTGCCAGCATTGGAGGGCCGTACACCGGGGAG.

This clone was recorded at least ten times. The read comes to an end 3 residues before the CDR3 does, leaving the germline J gene to fill in the end. This chain links TRBV20-1 with TRBJ1-1; 7 bases map to TRBD1. The germline gives CDR1 DFQATT, CDR2 SNEGSKA (reference sequence). V was clipped by 1 base and J by 2 bases; unmatched bases: 10. The CDR3 runs to 16 residues. CDR3 protein: CSARGGQMWGNTEAFF. CDR3 bases read: TGCAGTGCTAGAGGGGGACAGATGTGGGGAAACACTGAA.

This clone was seen ten or more times. The read gets to within 3 residues of the CDR3 end, and the germline J gene fills in the rest. This chain connects TRBV30 to TRBJ2-7; no clear D. Between the trimmed V and J ends, which lost 3 bases and 4 bases, there was a span of 10 bases. This CDR3 contains 12 residues. Germline V CDR1 and CDR2: GTSNPN, SVGIG (reference sequence). CDR3 residues: CAWSPLRYEQYF. The covered CDR3 bases are TGTGCCTGGAGCCCCCTGAGGTACGAG. The variable domain in full, completed from reference TRBV30 and TRBJ2-7, reads SQTIHQWPATLVQPVGSPLSLECTVEGTSNPNLYWYRQAAGRGLQLLFYSVGIGQISSEVPQNLSASRPQDRQFILSSKKLLLSDSGFYLCAWSPLRYEQYFGPGTRLTVT.

This clone occurred a few times. The read ends 3 residues before the CDR3 terminus; that terminus is restored from the germline J gene. This chain joins TRBV7-9 and TRBJ1-3, with a weak D call TRBD1 (6 bases). The CDR3 runs 14 residues. Trimming took off 5 bases at V and 6 bases at J, with 14 bases between the two ends. Per the germline V gene, CDR1 is SEHNR and CDR2 is FQNEAQ (reference sequence). CDR3 protein: CASSQDSLENTIYF. The CDR3 DNA, read in part, is TGTGCCAGCAGCCAGGACAGCCTTGAAAACACC.

This clone has at least ten counts. From the germline J gene comes the end of the CDR3, since the read stops 3 residues before it. The V gene is TRBV7-2, the J gene TRBJ2-7, with D maybe TRBD1 (6 bases). Trimming cost V 1 base and J 2 bases, with 9 bases left between them. Germline V lookup: CDR1 SGHTA, CDR2 FQGNSA. The CDR3 is made up of 14 amino acids. CDR3 region: CASSLGGGPYEQYF. The sequenced part of the CDR3 DNA is TGTGCCAGCAGCTTAGGAGGGGGACCCTACGAG.

This clone was counted many times. The missing CDR3 end, 3 residues past where the read stops, is filled in from the germline J gene. This sequence joins TRBV4-2 and TRBJ2-7, with TRBD2 as a possible D gene (5 bases). Germline V gene sequence: CDR1 LGHNA, CDR2 YNFKEQ. V lost 3 bases to trimming and J lost 5 bases, with 8 bases between them. The CDR3 is 12 amino acids. The covered CDR3 bases are TGTGCCAGCAGCCATGTTAGCGACGAG. It specifies CASSHVSDE. The entire CDR3 protein reads CASSHVSDEQYF.

There are a few counts of this clone. Sequencing ends 3 residues short of the CDR3 end; the germline J gene provides the rest. This chain uses TRBV2 with TRBJ2-3; a possible D gene is TRBD2 (5 bases). The V end lost 6 bases, the J end lost 6 bases, and 19 bases lay between the germline ends. The CDR3 consists of 15 residues. Per the germline V gene, CDR1 is SNHLY and CDR2 is FYNNEI. The CDR3 sequence: CASRDGGRPRDTQYF. The DNA read from the CDR3 is TGTGCCAGCAGGGATGGCGGGCGCCCCAGGGATACG. The whole variable domain, remainder taken from reference TRBV2 and TRBJ2-3, is EPEVTQTPSHQVTQMGQEVILRCVPISNHLYFYWYRQILGQKVEFLVSFYNNEISEKSEIFDDQFSVERPDGSNFTLKIRSTKLEDSAMYFCASRDGGRPRDTQYFGPGTRLTVL.

This clone was seen ten or more times. CDR3 in amino acids: CSAELASEETQYF. CDR3 DNA, as far as it was read: TGCAGTGCGGAACTAGCGTCTGAAGAGACC. The chain combines TRBV20-1 with TRBJ2-5; 7 positions match TRBD2. Read data end 3 residues before the CDR3 end; the end is taken from the germline J gene. This CDR3 region has 13 residues. V lost 6 bases, J lost 3 bases, and 7 bases stayed unmatched. The germline V gene encodes CDR1 DFQATT and CDR2 SNEGSKA (reference sequence).

This clone was counted at least ten times. The read finishes 3 residues shy of the CDR3 end, and the germline J gene is used to complete it. The chain recombines TRBV29-1 with TRBJ2-4; TRBD2 is a possible D gene (6 bases). CDR1 and CDR2 from the germline V gene are SQVTM and ANQGSEA. Trimming left V 6 bases short and J 0 bases short, with 12 bases between. CDR3 length: 14 amino acids. CDR3 DNA (partial): TGCAGCGTAGGGATTAGCGGAGCCAAAAACATT. Protein product: CSVGISGAKNI. The entire CDR3 protein is CSVGISGAKNIQYF.

With respect to this clone: With the read ending 3 residues before the CDR3 end, the germline J gene is used to fill in that end. The chain couples TRBV6-1 to TRBJ1-2; 10 nucleotides line up with TRBD1. Germline assignment: CDR1 MNHNS and CDR2 SASEGT. The CDR3 is made up of 15 amino acids. Incomplete CDR3 DNA: TGTGCCAGCAGTGAAGCGGGGGACAGGGGTCAGCCC. Translated: CASSEAGDRGQP. The CDR3 reads in full as CASSEAGDRGQPYTF.

This clone was recorded many times. With the read ending 3 residues before the CDR3 end, the germline J gene is used to fill in that end. The chain employs TRBV29-1 and TRBJ1-2; 10 positions agree with TRBD1. This CDR3 has 14 residues. Germline V gives CDR1 SQVTM, CDR2 ANQGSEA. Trimming at V came to 1 base and at J to 3 bases, leaving 2 bases not matched to a gene. Here the CDR3 reads CSVEGDRGDYGYTF. The DNA read from the CDR3 is TGCAGCGTTGAAGGGGACAGGGGCGACTATGGC.

The sample holds many counts of this clone. CDR3 DNA, as far as it was read: TGTGCCAGCAGCTTAGGGGGGACTCTCTACGAG. Protein: CASSLGGTLYE. In full, the CDR3 is CASSLGGTLYEQYF. The chain uses TRBV7-2 and TRBJ2-7; possible D gene TRBD2, 6 bases. The CDR3 is cut off 3 residues early in the read; its end comes from the germline J gene. Germline V lookup: CDR1 SGHTA, CDR2 FQGNSA. V lost 1 base to trimming and J lost 3 bases, with 10 bases between them. This CDR3 has 14 residues.

This clone was found many times. The CDR3 end falls 3 residues outside the read, so it is completed with the germline J gene. V usage is TRBV5-1 and J usage is TRBJ2-2, with D hard to call. This CDR3 is built from 16 residues. V was clipped by 6 bases and J by 1 base, with 16 bases between them. The V gene's germline CDR1 is SGHRS and CDR2 YFSETQ. The sequenced part of the CDR3 DNA is TGCGCCAGCACTTCTATGTATGGCGGGAACACCGGGGAG. Its translation: CASTSMYGGNTGE. The CDR3 as a whole reads CASTSMYGGNTGELFF.